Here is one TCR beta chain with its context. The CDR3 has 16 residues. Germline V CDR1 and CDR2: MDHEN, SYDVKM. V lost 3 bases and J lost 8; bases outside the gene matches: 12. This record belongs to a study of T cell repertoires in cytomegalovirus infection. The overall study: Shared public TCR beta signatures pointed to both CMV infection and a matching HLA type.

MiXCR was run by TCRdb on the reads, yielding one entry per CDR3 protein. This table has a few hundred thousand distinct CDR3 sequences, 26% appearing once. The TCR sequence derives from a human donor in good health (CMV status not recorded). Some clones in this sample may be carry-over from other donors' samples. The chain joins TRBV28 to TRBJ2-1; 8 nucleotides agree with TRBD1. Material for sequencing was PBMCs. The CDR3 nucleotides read TGTGCCAGCAGTTTTTCTGGGCAGGGGGCGCAGGATGAGCAGTTCTTC. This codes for CASSFSGQGAQDEQFF.